Sequencing of this T cell receptor (beta chain) was carried out in a study of T cell responses to AZD1222 COVID-19 vaccine. General study results and limits: AZD1222 recipients seropositive at baseline numbered only 6 or 7.

The repertoire was sequenced with immunoSEQ multiplex PCR; TCRdb's copy has only in-frame clones and lacks some. The data show 65,000 to 85,000 clones, with approximately 81% seen just once and around 20% held by the top ten. A remark on this clone: Antigen specificity is unknown.

The CDR3 has 16 amino acids. V shed 5 bases and J 3 bases; nucleotides not matched to a gene: 6. From germline, CDR1 is SGHRS and CDR2 YFSETQ. The sequenced sample was peripheral blood, obtained on day 0 of AZD1222 vaccination. This sequence joins TRBV5-1 and TRBJ2-2; TRBD2 matches 11 bases. The sequence came from an adult in good health. The CDR3 DNA is TGCGCCAGCAGGGTGACTAGCGGGGCCTACACCGGGGAGCTGTTTTTT. Its protein is CASRVTSGAYTGELFF.